This T cell receptor delta chain is from a study of human gamma delta and Vdelta1 T cells. The CDR3 sequence is 14 residues long. Germline CDR1 and CDR2: TSWWSYY and QGS. TCRdb reanalyzed the PCR reads using CATT. The sample has roughly 6,500 delta-chain clones, roughly a tenth seen once. Comment on this clone: At one of its ends the junction is not consistent with the germline gene, which may arise from a read error.

The chain carries TRDV1 and TRDJ1; 7 nucleotides agree with TRDD3. The sequence derives from a human donor in good health. Sequencing was performed on naive CD27+ Vdelta1 gamma-delta T cells from blood. The CDR3 DNA sequence: TGCTCTGGGGGGCGCGGGCGGGCTTACGATAAACTCATCTTT. Amino acids: CSGGRGRAYDKLIF.